The 26 T cell receptor beta chains in this list originate from one sample, sequenced in a study of brain T cells in children with intractable seizures. Libraries were prepared by immunoSEQ multiplex PCR; TCRdb keeps only in-frame clonotypes and omits some of them. Here the sample spans about 110,000 clones, 85% to 95% being singletons. The sequencing here drew on peripheral blood, taken at surgery. Every receptor here comes from a boy younger than two with hemimegalencephaly and intractable seizures.

The rearrangement joins TRBV27 to TRBJ2-3; D is uncertain. Trimming took off 2 bases at V and 4 bases at J, with 7 bases between the two ends. Per germline, CDR1 MNHEY and CDR2 SMNVEV (reference sequence). The CDR3 sequence is 13 residues long. The CDR3 reads CASSLSRSDTQYF. The CDR3 bases are TGTGCCAGCAGTTTAAGCAGGTCAGATACGCAGTATTTT.

In its sample, this clone was seen once. This chain connects TRBV5-1 to TRBJ2-1, with 16 bases aligning to TRBD2. The CDR3 covers 15 residues. Trimming took 7 bases from V and 6 from J; bases not matched to a gene: 4. CDR1 is SGHRS and CDR2 is YFSETQ in the germline V gene. CDR3 coding DNA: TGCGCCAGCGGGGGGACTAGCGGGAGGGCCAATGAGCAGTTCTTC. This encodes CASGGTSGRANEQFF. The full variable domain, with the rest looked up from reference TRBV5-1 and TRBJ2-1, is KAGVTQTPRYLIKTRGQQVTLSCSPISGHRSVSWYQQTPGQGLQFLFEYFSETQRNKGNFPGRFSGRQFSNSRSEMNVSTLELGDSALYLCASGGTSGRANEQFFGPGTRLTVL.

This chain links TRBV5-1 with TRBJ2-3, with 8 bases matching TRBD2. The trim removed 2 bases at V and 3 bases at J, leaving 14 bases unmatched. This CDR3 is built from 18 residues. CDR1 and CDR2 (germline): SGHRS, YFSETQ. CDR3 protein: CASSLAGVTPARTDTQYF. As DNA, the CDR3 is TGCGCCAGCAGCTTAGCGGGAGTAACTCCTGCGAGGACAGATACGCAGTATTTT.

V usage is TRBV19 and J usage is TRBJ2-3; D gene unclear. Trimming shortened V by 1 base and J by 11 bases, and 10 bases separated the two germline ends. CDR1 and CDR2 from the germline V gene are LNHDA and SQIVND (reference sequence). This CDR3 is 12 amino acids long. CDR3: CASSIVGSVQYF. Written as DNA, the CDR3 is TGTGCCAGTAGTATAGTAGGGTCAGTGCAGTATTTT.

V is TRBV3-1 (or the pseudogene TRBV3-2) and J is TRBJ2-1, with 12 bases fitting TRBD2. Per the germline V gene, CDR1 is LGHDT and CDR2 is YNNKEL (reference sequence). This CDR3 is built from 16 residues. The V gene end was trimmed by 1 base and the J gene end by 2 bases; junction bases not matched to a gene: 0. CDR3 sequence: CASSQGLAGAYNEQFF. CDR3 bases: TGTGCCAGCAGCCAAGGACTAGCGGGAGCCTACAATGAGCAGTTCTTC.

This clone has only one observation. The rearrangement links TRBV5-4 to TRBJ2-5; 7 nucleotides match TRBD2. The CDR3 is made up of 14 amino acids. With V trimmed by 2 bases and J by 5 bases, 6 bases remained unmatched. Germline V CDR1 and CDR2: SGHNT, YYREEE (reference sequence). The CDR3 coding sequence is TGTGCCAGCAGCTTAGCGGGGCCAGGGGAGACCCAGTACTTC. Translated: CASSLAGPGETQYF.

The rearrangement uses TRBV4-1 and TRBJ2-1; 15 nucleotides agree with TRBD2. The CDR3 has 17 residues. Germline V gene sequence: CDR1 MGHRA, CDR2 YSYEKL. The V gene end was trimmed by 4 bases and the J gene end by 8 bases; junction bases not matched to a gene: 9. CDR3 sequence reads: CASSLKGGLAGGYEQFF. In nucleotides, the CDR3 is TGCGCCAGCAGCCTTAAGGGGGGACTAGCGGGAGGCTATGAGCAGTTCTTC.

This sequence joins TRBV9 and TRBJ1-4; 8 bases fit TRBD1. The V segment lost 4 bases and the J segment 4 bases; nucleotides outside the gene matches: 9. This CDR3 is 16 amino acids long. Germline CDR1 is SGDLS and CDR2 is YYNGEE. The CDR3: CASSHRGTGFNEKLFF. The CDR3 nucleotides read TGTGCCAGCAGCCACCGGGGGACAGGCTTTAATGAAAAACTGTTTTTT.

This chain uses TRBV6-5 with TRBJ2-7; D is perhaps TRBD2 (5 bases). V was clipped by 5 bases and J by 0 bases, with 11 bases between them. This CDR3 contains 14 residues. Germline-derived CDR1 and CDR2 are MNHEY and SVGAGI. Here the CDR3 DNA reads TGTGCCAGCAGTCTAGCCTGGAGCTCCTACGAGCAGTACTTC. It yields the protein CASSLAWSSYEQYF.

The J gene is TRBJ2-2, the V gene TRBV27; unclear D gene. The CDR3 loop spans 14 amino acids. The germline V gene has CDR1 MNHEY and CDR2 SMNVEV (reference sequence). V lost 7 bases and J lost 6, with 15 bases in between. CDR3 DNA sequence: TGTGCCAGCACCTCCTCCGGTGGGGCCGGGGAGCTGTTTTTT. Amino acids: CASTSSGGAGELFF.

The gene calls are TRBV27 and TRBJ2-1, with 11 bases lining up with TRBD2. CDR3 length: 16 residues. Trimming at V came to 3 bases and at J to 7 bases, leaving 8 bases not matched to a gene. The germline V gene has CDR1 MNHEY and CDR2 SMNVEV (reference sequence). CDR3 coding DNA: TGTGCCAGCAGTTTCCCCGGGACTAGCGGATGGAATGAGCAGTTCTTC. Its protein product is CASSFPGTSGWNEQFF.

The DNA of the CDR3 is TGTGCCAGCAGCTTAGCCAGGGGGCGGGATGGCTACACCTTC. Protein product: CASSLARGRDGYTF. J is TRBJ1-2 and V is TRBV7-2; 8 nucleotides line up with TRBD1. The CDR3 has 14 amino acids. Germline V gives CDR1 SGHTA, CDR2 FQGNSA. V trimming: 0 bases; J trimming: 6 bases; junction bases outside the gene matches: 3.

The rearrangement links TRBV27 to TRBJ2-3; the D is unclear. The CDR3 has 11 amino acids. Trimming took off 6 bases at V and 3 bases at J, with 4 bases between the two ends. Germline-derived CDR1 and CDR2 are MNHEY and SMNVEV (reference sequence). The CDR3 is CASRATDTQYF. CDR3 DNA: TGTGCCAGCAGGGCGACAGATACGCAGTATTTT.

In this sample, this clone turned up once. The chain employs TRBV7-9 and TRBJ2-7; TRBD2 aligns across 13 bases. V lost 3 bases, J lost 4 bases, and 0 bases stayed unmatched. This CDR3 spans 14 amino acids. CDR1 SEHNR and CDR2 FQNEAQ come from the germline V gene (reference sequence). CDR3 nucleotide sequence: TGTGCCAGCAGCTTGACTAGCGGGAGGTACGAGCAGTACTTC. It yields the protein CASSLTSGRYEQYF.

The J gene is TRBJ1-3, the V gene TRBV6-1, with D possibly being TRBD1 (6 bases). Trimming took 2 bases from V and 6 from J, leaving 14 bases between them. This CDR3 spans 15 amino acids. CDR1 and CDR2 (germline): MNHNS, SASEGT. DNA of the CDR3: TGTGCCAGCAGTGAACGGGCCAGGGGTTCAAACACCATATATTTT. Residues: CASSERARGSNTIYF.

The rearrangement links TRBV7-9 to TRBJ2-4, with D perhaps being TRBD1 or TRBD2 (6 bases each). The CDR3 runs to 14 residues. V was clipped by 5 bases and J by 7 bases, with 15 bases between them. The germline CDR1 and CDR2 sequences are SEHNR and FQNEAQ (reference sequence). The CDR3 protein is CASSPLGGDNIQYF. The DNA of the CDR3 is TGTGCCAGCAGCCCCCTGGGGGGCGACAACATTCAGTACTTC. Together with reference TRBV7-9 and TRBJ2-4, the CDR3 gives the full variable domain: DTGVSQNPRHKITKRGQNVTFRCDPISEHNRLYWYRQTLGQGPEFLTYFQNEAQLEKSRLLSDRFSAERPKGSFSTLEIQRTEQGDSAMYLCASSPLGGDNIQYFGAGTRLSVL.

The chain employs TRBV5-1 and TRBJ2-2; D perhaps matches TRBD2 (5 bases). The CDR3 spans 14 residues. V lost 4 bases and J 4 bases, leaving 11 bases between the germline ends. Looked up from germline, CDR1 is SGHRS and CDR2 is YFSETQ. CDR3 in amino acids: CASSPTGFTGELFF. The CDR3 DNA reads TGCGCCAGCAGCCCTACGGGATTCACCGGGGAGCTGTTTTTT.

This clone occurred once. This chain links TRBV10-1 with TRBJ2-3; unclear D gene. Germline V lookup: CDR1 WNHNN, CDR2 SYGVQD (reference sequence). V lost 3 bases and J lost 0, with 4 bases in between. The CDR3 extends over 13 amino acids. CDR3 region: CASSDGSTDTQYF. The CDR3 DNA is TGCGCCAGCAGTGACGGGAGCACAGATACGCAGTATTTT.

This chain uses TRBV4-2 with TRBJ2-1; D not certain. The CDR3 spans 15 residues. Trimming removed 0 bases from V and 10 bases from J, with 16 bases in between. Germline assignment: CDR1 LGHNA and CDR2 YNFKEQ. CDR3 coding DNA: TGTGCCAGCAGCCAAGAATCAACCTACCCGTCGGAGCAGTTCTTC. It encodes CASSQESTYPSEQFF.

This clone was observed a single time. The chain couples TRBV29-1 to TRBJ1-5; D perhaps matches TRBD1 (5 bases). The length of the CDR3 is 13 residues. V shed 6 bases and J shed 7 bases, with 16 bases lying between them. Germline lookup yields CDR1 SQVTM and CDR2 ANQGSEA. The CDR3 region is CSVQGGVGQPQHF. The DNA for the CDR3 is TGCAGCGTACAAGGAGGGGTGGGGCAGCCCCAGCATTTT. Drawing the rest from reference TRBV29-1 and TRBJ1-5, the complete variable domain is SAVISQKPSRDICQRGTSLTIQCQVDSQVTMMFWYRQQPGQSLTLIATANQGSEATYESGFVIDKFPISRPNLTFSTLTVSNMSPEDSSIYLCSVQGGVGQPQHFGDGTRLSIL.

The chain carries TRBV5-1 and TRBJ1-1; D perhaps matches TRBD1 (5 bases). The V end was cut by 4 bases, the J end by 2 bases, with 9 bases between. Germline V gene data show CDR1 as SGHRS and CDR2 as YFSETQ. There are 13 residues in the CDR3. The CDR3 nucleotides are TGCGCCAGCAGCGGGACCCAAAACACTGAAGCTTTCTTT. Its translation: CASSGTQNTEAFF.

The V gene is TRBV28, the J gene TRBJ2-7, with 8 bases that match TRBD1. CDR1 is MDHEN and CDR2 is SYDVKM in the germline V gene. The CDR3 spans 14 residues. V gave up 7 bases and J gave up 4 bases; unmatched junction bases: 9. The CDR3 DNA sequence: TGTGCCAGCAACAAATTTACAGGGGGTTACGAGCAGTACTTC. This sequence encodes CASNKFTGGYEQYF.

The chain carries TRBV5-4 and TRBJ2-3; TRBD2 matches 8 bases. J was trimmed by 4 bases and V by 4 bases; bases with no gene match: 8. Germline assignment: CDR1 SGHNT and CDR2 YYREEE (reference sequence). CDR3 length equals 15 residues. In nucleotides, the CDR3 is TGTGCCAGCAGCCGGGAGGGCGGGAGGCCAGATACGCAGTATTTT. This gives the protein CASSREGGRPDTQYF.

The chain joins TRBV6-2 or TRBV6-3 to TRBJ2-5; TRBD2 matches 8 bases. CDR1 is MNHEY and CDR2 is SVGEGT in the germline V gene. J gave up 5 bases and V 0 bases, and 8 bases lay outside the gene matches. This CDR3 contains 16 residues. Written as DNA, the CDR3 is TGTGCCAGCAGTTACTCGCTAGCGGGTGGCGTGGAGACCCAGTACTTC. Translation gives CASSYSLAGGVETQYF.

CDR3: CASSYYRQGSYEQYF. CDR3 nucleotide sequence: TGTGCCAGCAGTTACTACAGACAGGGATCCTACGAGCAGTACTTC. This chain uses TRBV6-5 with TRBJ2-7; 7 bases match TRBD1. V lost 1 base, J lost 1 base, and 4 bases stayed unmatched. CDR3 size: 15 residues. CDR1 and CDR2 from the germline V gene are MNHEY and SVGAGI.

The rearrangement joins TRBV7-8 to TRBJ2-7; 12 bases match TRBD2. The CDR3 has 15 residues. In germline, CDR1 is SGHVS, CDR2 FQNEAQ. J lost 3 bases, V lost 3 bases, and 3 bases had no gene match. The CDR3 nucleotides read TGTGCCAGCAGCTTTACTAGCGGGGGGTACTACGAGCAGTACTTC. Encoded protein: CASSFTSGGYYEQYF.